These 19 T cell receptor beta chains were sequenced from one sample in a study of T cell repertoires in cytomegalovirus infection. What these receptors recognize is not known. TCRdb processed the reads anew with MiXCR; each CDR3 protein has one entry. The sample contains about 310,000 distinct CDR3 sequences, 25% of which appear only once. The starting material was cultured PBMCs, obtained from culture after CMV antigen stimulation. All receptors derive from a human donor in good health (CMV status not recorded). Some clones in this sample may be carry-over from other donors' samples.

The V and J genes are TRBV12-3 or TRBV12-4 and TRBJ2-1; 15 bases map to TRBD2. This CDR3 contains 19 residues. The V gene end was trimmed by 1 base and the J gene end by 7 bases; junction bases not matched to a gene: 11. This chain's CDR3 is CASSLGGRFGTSGRNEQFF. The CDR3 nucleotides read TGTGCCAGCAGTTTAGGTGGCAGATTCGGGACTAGCGGGAGGAATGAGCAGTTCTTC.

The chain uses TRBV4-1 and TRBJ2-7; TRBD1 matches at 9 bases. The germline gives CDR1 MGHRA, CDR2 YSYEKL. Unmatched junction bases numbered 7, after V lost 5 bases and J lost 2 bases. The CDR3 contains 15 residues. CDR3 DNA: TGCGCCAGCAGCTTACGGACAGGGGCTCCCTACGAGCAGTACTTC. Translation: CASSLRTGAPYEQYF.

In the case of this clonotype: A much more abundant neighbour one base away suggests this may be a read error. This sequence joins TRBV7-2 and TRBJ2-1; D remains ambiguous. This CDR3 is 16 amino acids long. Germline V CDR1 and CDR2: SGHTA, FQGNSA. CDR3 sequence: CAGSWRLSWGYNEQFF. The CDR3 nucleotides read TGTGCCGGCAGTTGGAGACTGTCCTGGGGCTACAATGAGCAGTTCTTC. Complete variable domain (other parts from reference TRBV7-2 and TRBJ2-1): GAGVSQSPSNKVTEKGKDVELRCDPISGHTALYWYRQSLGQGLEFLIYFQGNSAPDKSGLPSDRFSAERTGGSVSTLTIQRTQQEDSAVYLCAGSWRLSWGYNEQFFGPGTRLTVL.

This sequence joins TRBV27 and TRBJ1-5, with a possible D match to TRBD1 (6 bases). The CDR3 length is 18 residues. Germline V CDR1 and CDR2: MNHEY, SMNVEV (reference sequence). V was clipped by 5 bases and J by 2 bases, with 22 bases between them. The CDR3 nucleotides read TGTGCCAGCAGTAAACAGGGTATGAGTCCGGCCGGCAATCAGCCCCAGCATTTT. It specifies CASSKQGMSPAGNQPQHF.

This clonotype was recorded a few times. This chain joins TRBV7-6 and TRBJ2-1, with TRBD2 matching over 9 bases. V was clipped by 5 bases and J by 2 bases; unmatched bases: 19. CDR3 length: 20 amino acids. Germline lookup yields CDR1 SGHVS and CDR2 FNYEAQ. CDR3 sequence (DNA): TGTGCCAGCAGCCGGCCAGGTTTGGCTAGCGGGACAGACGCCTACAATGAGCAGTTCTTC. This sequence encodes CASSRPGLASGTDAYNEQFF.

The CDR3 DNA is TGTGCCAGCAGCTCCCCAGGGACAGCCTACAATGAGCAGTTCTTC. This sequence encodes CASSSPGTAYNEQFF. The V call is TRBV11-3, the J call TRBJ2-1; TRBD1 agrees at 7 bases. V lost 4 bases to trimming and J lost 2 bases; unmatched junction nucleotides: 5. The germline CDR1 and CDR2 sequences are SGHNT and YENEEA. The CDR3 has 15 residues.

This clonotype has more than one count but fewer than ten. The chain combines TRBV10-3 with TRBJ2-1, with 9 bases fitting TRBD2. J lost 7 bases, V lost 10 bases, and 14 bases had no gene match. The CDR3 contains 15 residues. Looked up from germline, CDR1 is ENHRY and CDR2 is SYGVKD. The CDR3 bases are TGTGCCACCAGACCCGGGACTAGCACATCGAATGAGCAGTTCTTC. It translates to CATRPGTSTSNEQFF.

This clonotype has at least ten counts. This chain links TRBV7-2 with TRBJ1-3; D remains ambiguous. V lost 0 bases and J 0 bases, leaving 3 bases between the germline ends. The CDR3 runs to 14 residues. The germline gives CDR1 SGHTA, CDR2 FQGNSA. The CDR3 DNA reads as TGTGCCAGCAGCTTAGCCAGCTCTGGAAACACCATATATTTT. It codes for CASSLASSGNTIYF.

This clonotype was counted a single time. V usage is TRBV4-3 and J usage is TRBJ2-3; D is undetermined. The ends were cut back, 4 bases at V and 0 bases at J, with 11 bases in the middle. The CDR3 runs to 15 residues. Germline V gene sequence: CDR1 LGHNA, CDR2 YSLEER. CDR3 in DNA: TGCGCCAGCAGCCGGGCCCATGCTAGCACAGATACGCAGTATTTT. Amino acid sequence: CASSRAHASTDTQYF.

This clonotype was observed many times. The genes are TRBV7-2 and TRBJ2-3, with D perhaps given as TRBD1 or TRBD2 (6 bases each). Trimming cost V 1 base and J 4 bases, with 9 bases left between them. CDR1 and CDR2 from the germline V gene are SGHTA and FQGNSA. The CDR3 has 14 amino acids. CDR3 nucleotides: TGTGCCAGCAGCTTAGTCGGGGGCGCAGATACGCAGTATTTT. This translates into CASSLVGGADTQYF.

This clonotype came up many times. V is TRBV7-2 and J is TRBJ2-5; the D gene is possibly TRBD2 (7 bases). The ends were cut back, 2 bases at V and 1 base at J, with 17 bases in the middle. The CDR3 spans 17 residues. Germline CDR1 and CDR2: SGHTA and FQGNSA. CDR3: CASSLSPRGGGQETQYF. The CDR3 nucleotides are TGTGCCAGCAGCTTATCGCCGAGGGGGGGTGGCCAAGAGACCCAGTACTTC.

The chain links TRBV28 to TRBJ2-2, with D tentatively TRBD1 (6 bases). The V end lost 5 bases, the J end lost 5 bases, and 15 bases lay between the germline ends. The CDR3 is 15 residues long. Germline CDR1 reads MDHEN; CDR2 reads SYDVKM. DNA of the CDR3: TGTGCCAGCAGTCCTCGATCAGGGGTTACCGGGGAGCTGTTTTTT. It codes for CASSPRSGVTGELFF.

This clonotype has ten or more counts. The genes are TRBV7-2 and TRBJ2-1; no clear D. The CDR3 extends over 14 amino acids. CDR1 and CDR2 (germline): SGHTA, FQGNSA. V was clipped by 9 bases and J by 5 bases, with 17 bases between them. The CDR3 is CASRRLAQNNEQFF. CDR3 sequence (DNA): TGTGCCAGTAGACGTTTGGCCCAGAACAATGAGCAGTTCTTC. The full variable domain, completed using reference TRBV7-2 and TRBJ2-1, is GAGVSQSPSNKVTEKGKDVELRCDPISGHTALYWYRQSLGQGLEFLIYFQGNSAPDKSGLPSDRFSAERTGGSVSTLTIQRTQQEDSAVYLCASRRLAQNNEQFFGPGTRLTVL.

This chain joins TRBV20-1 and TRBJ1-5, with 7 bases lining up with TRBD1. Germline trimming cut 3 bases from V and 3 bases from J; bases unmatched to any gene: 2. Germline V gene data show CDR1 as DFQATT and CDR2 as SNEGSKA (reference sequence). This CDR3 spans 13 amino acids. The CDR3 is CSARTGFNQPQHF. In DNA, the CDR3 is TGCAGTGCTAGGACAGGGTTCAATCAGCCCCAGCATTTT.

This clonotype was seen ten or more times. This sequence joins TRBV7-2 and TRBJ1-1; 9 positions match TRBD1. The CDR3 is made up of 14 amino acids. Germline loops: CDR1 SGHTA, CDR2 FQGNSA. V shed 4 bases and J 5 bases; nucleotides not matched to a gene: 5. The CDR3, as DNA: TGTGCCAGCAGCTATAATGGACAGGGGACTGAAGCTTTCTTT. Translation gives CASSYNGQGTEAFF.

V usage is TRBV3-1 and J usage is TRBJ1-1; tentatively, D is TRBD1 (5 bases). Trimming stripped 5 bases from V and 7 bases from J, with 14 bases between. This CDR3 region has 13 residues. CDR1 is LGHDT and CDR2 is YNNKEL in the germline V gene (reference sequence). The CDR3 coding sequence is TGTGCCAGCAGCAGAGGGACGGCAAATGAAGCTTTCTTT. Residues: CASSRGTANEAFF.

This clonotype was counted at least ten times. The rearrangement joins TRBV7-2 to TRBJ2-5; no definite D call. The CDR3 spans 14 residues. V shed 1 base and J shed 4 bases, with 10 bases lying between them. Germline-derived CDR1 and CDR2 are SGHTA and FQGNSA. The CDR3 protein is CASSLEASGETQYF. The CDR3 DNA sequence: TGTGCCAGCAGCTTAGAGGCCAGTGGAGAGACCCAGTACTTC.

The V call is TRBV4-1, the J call TRBJ2-3, with 7 bases lining up with TRBD2. The germline gives CDR1 MGHRA, CDR2 YSYEKL. V gave up 0 bases and J gave up 3 bases; unmatched junction bases: 6. The CDR3 runs 16 residues. CDR3 in DNA: TGCGCCAGCAGCCAAGATCGCCTAGCGGAAACAGATACGCAGTATTTT. Its protein is CASSQDRLAETDTQYF.

The rearrangement uses TRBV15 and TRBJ2-5; D not resolved. V lost 3 bases to trimming and J lost 1 base, with 6 bases between them. The germline gives CDR1 LNHNV, CDR2 YYDKDF (reference sequence). This CDR3 has 13 residues. DNA for the CDR3: TGTGCCACCAGCAGTTACTCCCAAGAGACCCAGTACTTC. This gives the protein CATSSYSQETQYF. The full variable domain, with the rest looked up from reference TRBV15 and TRBJ2-5, is DAMVIQNPRYQVTQFGKPVTLSCSQTLNHNVMYWYQQKSSQAPKLLFHYYDKDFNNEADTPDNFQSRRPNTSFCFLDIRSPGLGDTAMYLCATSSYSQETQYFGPGTRLLVL.